A single sample gave rise to the 17 T cell receptor beta chains below, sequenced in a study of T cell repertoires in cytomegalovirus infection. TCRdb redid the calling of the reads with MiXCR, one entry per CDR3 protein. In the table there are 650,000 to 900,000 distinct CDR3 sequences, about 30% of which are singletons. Antigens of these TCRs are unknown. The starting material was cultured CD8+ T cells from PBMCs, obtained from culture after CMV antigen stimulation. The receptors derive from a human donor in good health (CMV status not recorded). Some clones in this sample may be carry-over from other donors' samples.

The gene calls are TRBV7-6 and TRBJ2-2; D ambiguous. V lost 4 bases and J 10 bases, leaving 16 bases between the germline ends. CDR1 is SGHVS and CDR2 is FNYEAQ in the germline V gene. This CDR3 is 14 amino acids long. Here the CDR3 DNA reads TGTGCCAGCAGCTACCTAGACATCTCCGCGGAGCTGTTTTTT. Its translation: CASSYLDISAELFF.

The chain joins TRBV6-8 to TRBJ2-1; weak D call: TRBD2 (5 bases). Germline V CDR1 and CDR2: MNHGY, SAAAGT. Trimming removed 5 bases at V and 7 bases at J, with 12 bases between. This CDR3 comprises 13 residues. The CDR3: CASSIRGSNEQFF. The CDR3 DNA is TGTGCCAGCAGTATTCGAGGGTCGAATGAGCAGTTCTTC.

The chain links TRBV9 to TRBJ1-2; 8 nucleotides line up with TRBD1. The V gene end was trimmed by 0 bases and the J gene end by 2 bases; junction bases not matched to a gene: 3. The CDR3 totals 15 residues. Germline CDR1 SGDLS, CDR2 YYNGEE. Written as DNA, the CDR3 is TGTGCCAGCAGCGTAGCAGGGGGCTCCAACTATGGCTACACCTTC. Amino acid sequence: CASSVAGGSNYGYTF.

Turning to this clonotype: Germline and junction disagree at one end, which may indicate a read error. This sequence joins TRBV20-1 and TRBJ2-6; 7 nucleotides match TRBD1. In germline, CDR1 is DFQATT, CDR2 SNEGSKA (reference sequence). CDR3 length: 14 residues. The CDR3 sequence is CSARDRAGANVLTF. In DNA form, the CDR3 reads TGCAGTGCTCGAGACAGGGCTGGGGCCAACGTCCTGACTTTC.

The chain combines TRBV19 with TRBJ1-1; D is uncertain. The V gene lost 2 bases and the J gene lost 1 base, with 11 bases spanning the gap. CDR3 length: 15 residues. Germline CDR1 reads LNHDA; CDR2 reads SQIVND (reference sequence). Written as DNA, the CDR3 is TGTGCCAGTAGTATACGGACCCCCGAGAACACTGAAGCTTTCTTT. Its protein product is CASSIRTPENTEAFF.

The V and J genes are TRBV12-3 or TRBV12-4 and TRBJ1-4; a weak D match, TRBD1 (6 bases). The V gene lost 7 bases and the J gene lost 7 bases, with 16 bases spanning the gap. The CDR3 sequence is 14 residues long. The CDR3 reads CASKIQGVGEKLFF. In DNA form, the CDR3 reads TGTGCCAGCAAAATACAGGGAGTGGGTGAAAAACTGTTTTTT.

The genes are TRBV6-1 and TRBJ1-1, with no clear D. The CDR3 length is 13 residues. V was clipped by 5 bases and J by 11 bases, with 18 bases between them. The germline V gene encodes CDR1 MNHNS and CDR2 SASEGT. CDR3 in amino acids: CASSKLHGVWAFF. The CDR3 nucleotides are TGTGCCAGCAGTAAACTCCACGGGGTCTGGGCTTTCTTT.

The chain combines TRBV27 with TRBJ2-1, with TRBD2 as a possible D gene (6 bases). CDR1 is MNHEY and CDR2 is SMNVEV in the germline V gene (reference sequence). The CDR3 runs to 14 residues. With 7 bases removed from V and 6 bases from J, the gap between germline ends came to 16 bases. Written as DNA, the CDR3 is TGTGCCAGCACCCTGGGGGGAGTTGGCAATGAGCAGTTCTTC. Residues: CASTLGGVGNEQFF.

This clonotype has more than one count but fewer than ten. The chain couples TRBV7-6 to TRBJ2-2, with TRBD1 identical over 8 bases. The germline V gene has CDR1 SGHVS and CDR2 FNYEAQ. Trimming at V came to 5 bases and at J to 4 bases, leaving 6 bases not matched to a gene. There are 15 residues in the CDR3. In DNA form, the CDR3 reads TGTGCCAGCAGCAGGGGGACAGGTGGCACCGGGGAGCTGTTTTTT. Translated: CASSRGTGGTGELFF. The whole variable domain, filled in from reference TRBV7-6 and TRBJ2-2, reads GAGVSQSPRYKVTKRGQDVALRCDPISGHVSLYWYRQALGQGPEFLTYFNYEAQQDKSGLPNDRFSAERPEGSISTLTIQRTEQRDSAMYRCASSRGTGGTGELFFGEGSRLTVL.

The J gene is TRBJ2-3, the V gene TRBV7-3; 10 bases fit TRBD1. V lost 9 bases to trimming and J lost 1 base; unmatched junction nucleotides: 10. The CDR3 has 16 residues. Germline-derived CDR1 and CDR2 are SGHTA and FQGTGA. In DNA, the CDR3 is TGTGCCAGTCCGGACAGGGGGTTTGGGGGCACAGATACGCAGTATTTT. It codes for CASPDRGFGGTDTQYF.

The CDR3 DNA follows: TGTGCCAGCAGTTTGGACAGGGTGTCGAACGAGCAGTACTTC. It encodes CASSLDRVSNEQYF. The rearrangement links TRBV12-3 or TRBV12-4 to TRBJ2-7; TRBD1 matches at 8 bases. Germline trimming cut 3 bases from V and 5 bases from J; bases unmatched to any gene: 6. This CDR3 contains 14 residues.

On this clonotype: It is unclear where the CDR3 begins or ends on the DNA, so no DNA is shown, and the CDR3 is as TCRdb lists it. The J gene is TRBJ1-2, the V gene TRBV7-6; the table's D gene call, TRBD1, was not cross checked with the DNA. The germline CDR1 and CDR2 sequences are SGHVS and FNYEAQ. The CDR3 length is 16 residues, termini included. The CDR3: CASSSSTRDKWLHLRF.

V usage is TRBV6-2 or TRBV6-3 and J usage is TRBJ2-7; 13 bases are a match to TRBD2. CDR3 length equals 15 residues. CDR1 and CDR2 (germline): MNHEY, SVGEGT. With V trimmed by 7 bases and J by 4 bases, 7 bases remained unmatched. In DNA form, the CDR3 reads TGTGCCAGCATAGCCGGACTAGCGGGGGTTTACGAGCAGTACGTC. Translated, it gives CASIAGLAGVYEQYV.

A few counts support this clonotype. The V call is TRBV7-9, the J call TRBJ1-2, with a weak D call TRBD1 (5 bases). This CDR3 is 16 amino acids long. The V end lost 4 bases, the J end lost 4 bases, and 19 bases lay between the germline ends. The germline gives CDR1 SEHNR, CDR2 FQNEAQ (reference sequence). The CDR3 protein is CASSSRGRGGGYGYTF. The CDR3 DNA reads as TGTGCCAGCAGCTCCCGAGGTAGGGGCGGAGGCTATGGCTACACCTTC.

This chain links TRBV11-2 with TRBJ1-1; 7 positions agree with TRBD1. The CDR3 sequence is 16 residues long. Germline lookup yields CDR1 SGHAT and CDR2 FQNNGV. With 3 bases clipped from V and 0 bases from J, the junction kept 7 bases outside the gene matches. The CDR3 DNA follows: TGTGCCAGCAGCTTGGGCCCGGGACAGTTGAACACTGAAGCTTTCTTT. Its translation is CASSLGPGQLNTEAFF.

The chain employs TRBV7-8 and TRBJ2-3; TRBD1 is a possible D gene (7 bases). Trimming stripped 2 bases from V and 5 bases from J, with 14 bases between. The CDR3 sequence is 15 residues long. Per the germline V gene, CDR1 is SGHVS and CDR2 is FQNEAQ. CDR3 nucleotides: TGTGCCAGCAGCTTAACAGGGGAGGATATAGATACGCAGTATTTT. Amino acid sequence: CASSLTGEDIDTQYF.

This chain joins TRBV19 and TRBJ1-5, with D possibly being TRBD1 (6 bases). The length of the CDR3 is 14 residues. Germline loops: CDR1 LNHDA, CDR2 SQIVND (reference sequence). The V gene lost 8 bases and the J gene lost 4 bases, with 15 bases spanning the gap. The CDR3 sequence is CASDARGVNQPQHF. DNA for the CDR3: TGTGCCAGTGATGCCAGGGGCGTTAATCAGCCCCAGCATTTT.